Below are 32 T cell receptor beta chains sequenced from a single sample in a study of cytomegalovirus exposure and HLA in healthy donors. 13 Jbeta primers and 60 Vbeta primers were used for the PCR. Method: immunoSEQ multiplex PCR; TCRdb's copy keeps in-frame clones and lacks some. The repertoire has over 150,000 clones, about 81% of them found once; the top ten carry less than 2%. Sample: PBMCs. These receptor sequences come from a woman between 18 and 29 years old in good health and CMV-seronegative.

This clone appeared a single time. The chain employs TRBV14 and TRBJ2-7, with 9 bases aligning to TRBD1. Germline V CDR1 and CDR2: SGHDN, FVKESK. CDR3 length: 18 amino acids. Trimming at V came to 1 base and at J to 3 bases, leaving 13 bases not matched to a gene. The CDR3 protein is CASSQGFGVPDRGYEQYF. The CDR3 nucleotides are TGTGCCAGCAGCCAAGGCTTTGGTGTTCCGGACAGGGGCTACGAGCAGTACTTC.

The chain employs TRBV4-1 and TRBJ2-5; no clear D gene. CDR1 is MGHRA and CDR2 is YSYEKL in the germline V gene. Trimming stripped 1 base from V and 7 bases from J, with 13 bases between. The CDR3 is 14 amino acids. CDR3 DNA sequence: TGCGCCAGCAGCCAAGCACAGTGGATCGGGACCCAGTACTTC. Protein product: CASSQAQWIGTQYF.

The rearrangement uses TRBV29-1 and TRBJ1-1; tentatively, D is TRBD1 (5 bases). The CDR3 length is 12 residues. CDR1 SQVTM and CDR2 ANQGSEA come from the germline V gene. V lost 2 bases and J lost 2, with 6 bases in between. In nucleotides, the CDR3 is TGCAGCGTTGAACAGGGTAACACTGAAGCTTTCTTT. It specifies CSVEQGNTEAFF.

V gene TRBV4-2 combines with J gene TRBJ2-5, with 7 bases aligning to TRBD2. V was pared by 4 bases and J by 1 base, with 12 bases of the junction left unmatched. CDR1 is LGHNA, CDR2 YNFKEQ, per germline. This CDR3 has 17 residues. The CDR3 protein is CASSRGAIGTTQETQYF. The CDR3 coding sequence is TGTGCCAGCAGCCGGGGAGCGATCGGGACTACCCAAGAGACCCAGTACTTC.

CDR3 coding DNA: TGCGCCAGCAGCCCGGGACAGGGTCTTGGTAATTCACCCCTCCACTTT. Its translation: CASSPGQGLGNSPLHF. The rearrangement uses TRBV5-1 and TRBJ1-6, with 9 bases that match TRBD1. The CDR3 is made up of 16 amino acids. The germline V gene has CDR1 SGHRS and CDR2 YFSETQ. V shed 4 bases and J 6 bases; nucleotides not matched to a gene: 8.

The rearrangement joins TRBV27 to TRBJ1-1; D call uncertain. The ends were cut back, 6 bases at V and 1 base at J, with 12 bases in the middle. CDR1 and CDR2 from the germline V gene are MNHEY and SMNVEV (reference sequence). There are 14 residues in the CDR3. This CDR3 is CASSDFGRNTEAFF. The CDR3 region has the DNA TGTGCCAGCAGCGACTTTGGCAGGAACACTGAAGCTTTCTTT.

The genes are TRBV18 and TRBJ1-1; 11 positions match TRBD1. V trimming: 3 bases; J trimming: 5 bases; junction bases outside the gene matches: 5. From germline, CDR1 is KGHSH and CDR2 LQKENI. This CDR3 is 15 amino acids long. The CDR3 spells CASSPWTGGNTEAFF. In nucleotides, the CDR3 is TGTGCCAGCTCACCGTGGACAGGGGGCAATACTGAAGCTTTCTTT.

V and J are TRBV5-1 and TRBJ1-1; TRBD1 is a possible D gene (5 bases). This CDR3 has 14 amino acids. Germline lookup yields CDR1 SGHRS and CDR2 YFSETQ. V lost 2 bases and J lost 4, with 12 bases in between. The CDR3 DNA sequence: TGCGCCAGCAGCTTAGGGGTCCTGAGCACTGAAGCTTTCTTT. Its protein product is CASSLGVLSTEAFF.

The genes are TRBV25-1 and TRBJ2-1, with 8 bases fitting TRBD2. The germline V gene encodes CDR1 MGHDK and CDR2 SYGVNS. The CDR3 loop spans 18 amino acids. V was clipped by 2 bases and J by 2 bases; unmatched bases: 11. The CDR3 reads CASSERAEAGGTYNEQFF. For the CDR3, the DNA is TGTGCCAGCAGTGAAAGGGCGGAGGCGGGGGGCACCTACAATGAGCAGTTCTTC.

The chain joins TRBV9 to TRBJ2-5, with TRBD1 identical over 9 bases. Per the germline V gene, CDR1 is SGDLS and CDR2 is YYNGEE. The CDR3 has 14 amino acids. V gave up 3 bases and J gave up 4 bases; unmatched junction bases: 4. CDR3 residues: CASSALTGGETQYF. The CDR3 nucleotides read TGTGCCAGCAGCGCCTTGACAGGGGGAGAGACCCAGTACTTC.

This rearrangement joins TRBV5-6 to TRBJ2-5, with 8 bases matching TRBD1. CDR3 length: 15 residues. CDR1 is SGHDT, CDR2 YYEEEE, per germline. V lost 4 bases to trimming and J lost 1 base; unmatched junction nucleotides: 6. CDR3 DNA sequence: TGTGCCAGCAGCATACCCGGGACAGGCCAAGAGACCCAGTACTTC. It translates to CASSIPGTGQETQYF. Full variable domain (rest looked up from reference TRBV5-6 and TRBJ2-5): DAGVTQSPTHLIKTRGQQVTLRCSPKSGHDTVSWYQQALGQGPQFIFQYYEEEERQRGNFPDRFSGHQFPNYSSELNVNALLLGDSALYLCASSIPGTGQETQYFGPGTRLLVL.

The chain employs TRBV5-5 and TRBJ2-1; TRBD1 aligns across 10 bases. The V segment lost 5 bases and the J segment 6 bases; nucleotides outside the gene matches: 8. This CDR3 is built from 15 residues. Germline CDR1 reads SGHKS; CDR2 reads YYEKEE (reference sequence). CDR3 coding DNA: TGTGCCAGCAGGACGGACAGGGGGGCGGTCAATGAGCAGTTCTTC. Protein product: CASRTDRGAVNEQFF.

The genes are TRBV27 and TRBJ2-5; D is undetermined. V shed 0 bases and J shed 5 bases, with 7 bases lying between them. CDR3 length: 13 residues. Germline values: CDR1 MNHEY, CDR2 SMNVEV (reference sequence). CDR3 residues: CASSLSSIETQYF. CDR3 bases: TGTGCCAGCAGTTTATCGTCAATCGAGACCCAGTACTTC.

The chain combines TRBV7-3 with TRBJ1-4; 9 bases are shared with TRBD1. The germline gives CDR1 SGHTA, CDR2 FQGTGA. The CDR3 is 13 residues long. The V and J ends lost 5 bases and 7 bases, in that order; junction bases with no gene match: 2. For the CDR3, the DNA is TGTGCCAGCAGCCCGGGACAGGGTGAAAAACTGTTTTTT. Encoded protein: CASSPGQGEKLFF.

The chain couples TRBV7-2 to TRBJ1-2, with TRBD1 matching 7 bases. Germline CDR1 is SGHTA and CDR2 is FQGNSA. Trimming removed 4 bases from V and 3 bases from J; junction bases left unmatched: 5. CDR3 length: 14 amino acids. CDR3 in DNA: TGTGCCAGCAGCTCAGGGGGTAGTCACTATGGCTACACCTTC. It is translated as CASSSGGSHYGYTF. Using reference TRBV7-2 and TRBJ1-2 for the parts outside the CDR3, the full variable domain is GAGVSQSPSNKVTEKGKDVELRCDPISGHTALYWYRQSLGQGLEFLIYFQGNSAPDKSGLPSDRFSAERTGGSVSTLTIQRTQQEDSAVYLCASSSGGSHYGYTFGSGTRLTVV.

This clone was counted once. The gene calls are TRBV27 and TRBJ2-7; TRBD1 matches at 7 bases. CDR3 size: 14 residues. J lost 2 bases, V lost 2 bases, and 3 bases had no gene match. CDR1 is MNHEY, CDR2 SMNVEV, per germline (reference sequence). The CDR3 DNA reads as TGTGCCAGCAGTTTAAGGCAGGGGGCCTACGAGCAGTACTTC. Protein: CASSLRQGAYEQYF.

This chain connects TRBV11-2 to TRBJ1-6, with 7 bases aligning to TRBD1. The length of the CDR3 is 15 residues. After removal of 6 bases from V and 10 bases from J, the junction contained 12 bases not matched to a gene. CDR1 SGHAT and CDR2 FQNNGV come from the germline V gene. CDR3 region: CASSFDRARGSPLHF. CDR3 DNA: TGTGCCAGCAGTTTCGACAGGGCGAGGGGATCACCCCTCCACTTT. Full variable domain (outside the CDR3, taken from reference TRBV11-2 and TRBJ1-6): EAGVAQSPRYKIIEKRQSVAFWCNPISGHATLYWYQQILGQGPKLLIQFQNNGVVDDSQLPKDRFSAERLKGVDSTLKIQPAKLEDSAVYLCASSFDRARGSPLHFGNGTRLTVT.

V and J are TRBV21-1 and TRBJ2-3; the table's D gene call, TRBD2, was not cross checked with the DNA. TRBV21-1 is a pseudogene segment. The CDR3 loop spans 14 amino acids. The CDR3 loop is CASSNLAGGDTQYF. CDR3 DNA: TGTGCCAGCAGCAATCTAGCGGGGGGTGATACGCAGTATTTT.

This clone was counted only a few times. Other DNA variants within this sample encode the same CDR3. V usage is TRBV5-1 and J usage is TRBJ1-6; 9 bases line up with TRBD1. V trimming: 4 bases; J trimming: 8 bases; junction bases outside the gene matches: 4. Looked up from germline, CDR1 is SGHRS and CDR2 is YFSETQ. The CDR3 is 14 residues long. The CDR3 DNA sequence: TGCGCCAGCAGCCCGGGACAGGGCGATTCACCCCTCCACTTT. Protein product: CASSPGQGDSPLHF.

The V gene is TRBV29-1, the J gene TRBJ1-1, with 8 bases matching TRBD1. V lost 4 bases to trimming and J lost 6 bases; unmatched junction nucleotides: 7. This CDR3 has 13 amino acids. CDR1 SQVTM and CDR2 ANQGSEA come from the germline V gene. The CDR3 sequence: CSVAGQGAAEAFF. DNA of the CDR3: TGCAGCGTTGCTGGTCAGGGGGCGGCTGAAGCTTTCTTT.

The V gene is TRBV5-1, the J gene TRBJ2-5; unclear D gene. CDR1 and CDR2 (germline): SGHRS, YFSETQ. The CDR3 is 14 amino acids. The V end lost 2 bases, the J end lost 2 bases, and 10 bases lay between the germline ends. The CDR3 nucleotides are TGCGCCAGCAGCTTTATTCTACCACAAGAGACCCAGTACTTC. This gives the protein CASSFILPQETQYF.

This clone has a handful of counts. The chain recombines TRBV5-3 with TRBJ1-4; D not resolved. TRBV5-3 is filed as an ORF, its function uncertain. This CDR3 region has 18 residues. The V gene lost 6 bases and the J gene lost 13 bases, with 34 bases spanning the gap. CDR3 sequence: CARTFEVLCNYFEGGLFF. In DNA, the CDR3 is TGTGCCAGAACCTTCGAAGTCCTGTGCAACTATTTTGAGGGTGGACTGTTTTTT.

J is TRBJ2-1 and V is TRBV6-1; D possibly corresponds to TRBD2 (7 bases). Trimming took off 2 bases at V and 7 bases at J, with 18 bases between the two ends. The CDR3 spans 16 residues. CDR1 MNHNS and CDR2 SASEGT come from the germline V gene. Here the CDR3 DNA reads TGTGCCAGCAGTGAATTTGGCGGGGGCAATTTAAATGAGCAGTTCTTC. Its protein product is CASSEFGGGNLNEQFF.

V and J are TRBV2 and TRBJ1-1, with D hard to call. The CDR3 has 14 residues. Trimming pared 4 bases from V and 1 base from J, leaving 10 bases between. Germline V gene sequence: CDR1 SNHLY, CDR2 FYNNEI. The CDR3 reads CASSVLQRNTEAFF. CDR3 bases: TGTGCCAGCAGTGTCCTACAGAGGAACACTGAAGCTTTCTTT.

The chain uses TRBV7-3 and TRBJ2-7, with 9 bases fitting TRBD1. Losses at the gene ends were 3 bases for V and 0 bases for J; bases not matched to a gene: 15. Germline V CDR1 and CDR2: SGHTA, FQGTGA. This CDR3 is built from 19 residues. CDR3 nucleotide sequence: TGTGCCAGCAGCTTTCCCGGACAGGGGCTACCCTCGAACTCCTACGAGCAGTACTTC. Protein sequence: CASSFPGQGLPSNSYEQYF.

This chain connects TRBV6-1 to TRBJ1-2, with TRBD1 matching 8 bases. Germline values: CDR1 MNHNS, CDR2 SASEGT. V lost 4 bases and J lost 4; bases outside the gene matches: 5. CDR3 length equals 14 residues. The DNA for the CDR3 is TGTGCCAGCAGTGCAGGGGGCCAGGGCTATGGCTACACCTTC. It translates to CASSAGGQGYGYTF.

In this sample, this clone turned up many times. The genes are TRBV5-4 and TRBJ1-4; the match to TRBD1 covers 8 bases. The V segment lost 4 bases and the J segment 8 bases; nucleotides outside the gene matches: 7. In germline, CDR1 is SGHNT, CDR2 YYREEE (reference sequence). CDR3 length: 14 amino acids. The CDR3 here is CASSTQGAAEKLFF. The CDR3 coding sequence is TGTGCCAGCAGCACCCAGGGGGCGGCGGAAAAACTGTTTTTT.

The rearrangement joins TRBV29-1 to TRBJ1-3; D uncertain. The germline V gene encodes CDR1 SQVTM and CDR2 ANQGSEA. The CDR3 contains 16 residues. Trimming took off 2 bases at V and 0 bases at J, with 14 bases between the two ends. The CDR3: CSVEWAGASSGNTIYF. Written as DNA, the CDR3 is TGCAGCGTTGAATGGGCAGGCGCGAGCTCTGGAAACACCATATATTTT.

This clone was seen a single time. V is TRBV28 and J is TRBJ2-7; possibly TRBD2 for D (5 bases). The CDR3 runs 13 residues. The V end was cut by 3 bases, the J end by 5 bases, with 11 bases between. CDR1 MDHEN and CDR2 SYDVKM come from the germline V gene. The CDR3 loop is CASSFSSRDEQYF. CDR3 nucleotides: TGTGCCAGCAGTTTCTCCTCGCGGGACGAGCAGTACTTC.

The V and J genes are TRBV5-1 and TRBJ1-2; D unclear. The CDR3 is made up of 15 amino acids. CDR1 is SGHRS, CDR2 YFSETQ, per germline. The V end was cut by 1 base, the J end by 0 bases, with 10 bases between. The CDR3 sequence: CASSLSIEPNYGYTF. The CDR3 bases are TGCGCCAGCAGCTTGTCGATCGAGCCTAACTATGGCTACACCTTC.

This clone was detected once. The genes are TRBV6-5 and TRBJ2-7; 8 nucleotides match TRBD2. This CDR3 comprises 14 residues. CDR1 is MNHEY and CDR2 is SVGAGI in the germline V gene. The junction had 1 base not matched to a gene; V was cut back by 2 bases and J by 1 base. The CDR3 DNA follows: TGTGCCAGCAGTTACAAGCGGGAGTCCTACGAGCAGTACTTC. This encodes CASSYKRESYEQYF.

This chain connects TRBV4-1 to TRBJ2-3; D possibly corresponds to TRBD1 (6 bases). The CDR3 contains 15 residues. From germline, CDR1 is MGHRA and CDR2 YSYEKL. V dropped 1 base and J dropped 2 bases, with 10 bases sitting between them. CDR3 nucleotides: TGCGCCAGCAGCCAAGGACAGGCGATCACAGATACGCAGTATTTT. As protein: CASSQGQAITDTQYF.